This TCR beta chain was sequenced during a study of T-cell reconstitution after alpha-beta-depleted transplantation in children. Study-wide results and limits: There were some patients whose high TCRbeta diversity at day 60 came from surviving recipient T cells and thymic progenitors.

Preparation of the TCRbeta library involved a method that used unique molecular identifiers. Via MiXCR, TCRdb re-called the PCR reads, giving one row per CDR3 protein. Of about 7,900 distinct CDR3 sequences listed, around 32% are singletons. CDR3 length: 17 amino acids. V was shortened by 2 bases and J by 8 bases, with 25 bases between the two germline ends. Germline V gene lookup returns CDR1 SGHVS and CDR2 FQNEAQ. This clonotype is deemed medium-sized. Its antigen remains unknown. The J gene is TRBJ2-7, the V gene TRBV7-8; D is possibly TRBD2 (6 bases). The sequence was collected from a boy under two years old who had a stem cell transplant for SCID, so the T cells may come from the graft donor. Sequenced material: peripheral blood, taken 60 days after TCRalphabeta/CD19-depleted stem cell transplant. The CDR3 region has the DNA TGTGCCAGCAGCTTATGGCCTCGGAGGGACTCCGCTGTGAAGCAGTACTTC. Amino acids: CASSLWPRRDSAVKQYF. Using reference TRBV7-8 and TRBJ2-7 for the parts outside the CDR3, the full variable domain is GAGVSQSPRYKVAKRGQDVALRCDPISGHVSLFWYQQALGQGPEFLTYFQNEAQLDKSGLPSDRFFAERPEGSVSTLKIQRTQQEDSAVYLCASSLWPRRDSAVKQYFGPGTRLTVT.